Presented here are 5 T cell receptor beta chains from one specimen sequenced in a study of vaccination effects on CD4 cells after COVID-19 (dated by TCRdb to the early 2020s). Libraries came from the immunoSEQ multiplex PCR assay. In TCRdb, the immuneACCESS table is reduced to in-frame sequences with V and J assigned. These tables do not hold every clone; where another copy was compared, an unresolved V gene accounts for under half, and the others remain unexplained. Across this sample there are around 59,000 clones, with 75% to 85% seen only once. The ten largest clonotypes hold roughly 2% of the sample. In the ViraFEST assay, PBMC were stimulated with viral peptide pools, and antigen-specific CD4+ T cell clonotypes were then identified by expansion using TCR sequencing. After about 9 days of culture, CD4+ T cells were isolated with the EasySep CD4+ T cell isolation kit. Each participant received two doses of an mRNA SARS-CoV-2 vaccine, either BNT162b2 or mRNA-1273.

Their specific antigens are unknown. The sequences come from CD4+ T cells from PBMCs cultured with HCoV-OC43 spike peptides, collected after COVID-19 vaccination. The label giving this sample's cell subset or site can be read as: HCoV-OC43 spike overlapping peptide pool stimulation. The receptors originated from a human donor who received a COVID-19 vaccine.

This chain uses TRBV5-1 with TRBJ1-3; D may be TRBD1 (6 bases). The V end was cut by 0 bases, the J end by 3 bases, with 13 bases between. The CDR3 is 16 residues long. The germline CDR1 and CDR2 sequences are SGHRS and YFSETQ. The CDR3 region is CASSLVGARYGNTIYF. In DNA form, the CDR3 reads TGCGCCAGCAGCTTGGTGGGGGCGCGGTATGGAAACACCATATATTTT.

CDR3 bases: TGCGCCAGCAGCTTGGACGGGGGGCCCGTCACTGAAGCTTTCTTT. Amino acids: CASSLDGGPVTEAFF. This sequence joins TRBV5-1 and TRBJ1-1, with D tentatively TRBD1 (6 bases). The length of the CDR3 is 15 residues. Trimming removed 0 bases from V and 4 bases from J, with 13 bases in between. The germline gives CDR1 SGHRS, CDR2 YFSETQ.

The chain has TRBV30 and TRBJ1-5; 7 nucleotides agree with TRBD1. Unmatched junction bases numbered 11, after V lost 5 bases and J lost 4 bases. Germline V gene lookup returns CDR1 GTSNPN and CDR2 SVGIG (reference sequence). The CDR3 has 15 amino acids. This CDR3 reads CAWDNRGFRNQPQHF. The DNA of the CDR3 is TGTGCCTGGGACAACAGGGGATTTCGGAATCAGCCCCAGCATTTT.

A few counts support this clone. J is TRBJ1-2 and V is TRBV24-1; the match to TRBD1 covers 10 bases. Germline assignment: CDR1 KGHDR and CDR2 SFDVKD. The junction had 8 bases not matched to a gene; V was cut back by 4 bases and J by 1 base. This CDR3 is 17 amino acids long. The CDR3: CATSESDRDRGNYGYTF. For the CDR3, the DNA is TGTGCCACCAGTGAAAGCGACCGGGACAGGGGTAACTATGGCTACACCTTC.

J is TRBJ1-1 and V is TRBV5-1; 7 bases are a match to TRBD1. From germline, CDR1 is SGHRS and CDR2 YFSETQ. The trim removed 3 bases at V and 5 bases at J, leaving 10 bases unmatched. The CDR3 contains 15 residues. The CDR3 loop reads CASSSLSGGGTEAFF. CDR3 coding DNA: TGCGCCAGCAGCTCCTTATCAGGGGGTGGGACTGAAGCTTTCTTT.